These 9 T cell receptor beta chains were sequenced from one sample in a study of control samples from healthy donors and cancer patients. Using immunoSEQ multiplex PCR, the repertoire was profiled, and TCRdb retains in-frame clones only, with some absent. The table shows 150,000 or so clones, with less than 95% occurring only once. Sequenced input: blood. The receptor set was obtained from a man in his late teens or twenties in good health.

V and J are TRBV6-6 and TRBJ2-1, with a tentative D call TRBD2 (6 bases). Trimming stripped 0 bases from V and 10 bases from J, with 19 bases between. The CDR3 extends over 16 amino acids. Germline CDR1 and CDR2: MNHNY and SVGAGI (reference sequence). The CDR3 here is CASSYSVPEAGQEQFF. The CDR3 coding sequence is TGTGCCAGCAGTTACTCGGTTCCGGAGGCGGGGCAAGAGCAGTTCTTC.

This chain joins TRBV7-5 and TRBJ2-5; the table's D call, TRBD2, has no DNA check behind it. TRBV7-5 is annotated as a pseudogene. The CDR3 has 16 residues. The CDR3 loop is CVRSLGRRAHQETQYF. The CDR3 DNA reads as TGTGTCAGAAGCTTAGGGAGGCGGGCCCACCAAGAGACCCAGTACTTC.

This rearrangement joins TRBV11-2 to TRBJ1-2, with TRBD1 as a possible D gene (6 bases). The CDR3 spans 14 residues. Trimming took off 1 base at V and 4 bases at J, with 10 bases between the two ends. Germline CDR1 SGHAT, CDR2 FQNNGV. The CDR3 nucleotides read TGTGCCAGCAGCTTAGCAGGACAGATCTATGGCTACACCTTC. This translates into CASSLAGQIYGYTF.

The chain joins TRBV6-2 or TRBV6-3 to TRBJ1-5, with no clear D. The V and J ends lost 6 bases and 7 bases respectively, with 16 bases between them. This CDR3 spans 14 amino acids. CDR1 is MNHEY, CDR2 SVGEGT, per germline. CDR3 sequence: CASRPIEPKQPQHF. The CDR3 nucleotides read TGTGCCAGCAGGCCTATAGAGCCCAAGCAGCCCCAGCATTTT.

J is TRBJ2-5 and V is TRBV18; D gene ambiguous. The germline CDR1 and CDR2 sequences are KGHSH and LQKENI. The CDR3 length is 14 residues. Trimming took off 1 base at V and 2 bases at J, with 8 bases between the two ends. The CDR3, as DNA: TGTGCCAGCTCACCACGGGCAGCTCAAGAGACCCAGTACTTC. Protein sequence: CASSPRAAQETQYF.

The rearrangement joins TRBV3-1 (or the pseudogene TRBV3-2) to TRBJ1-6, with D uncertain. Looked up from germline, CDR1 is LGHDT and CDR2 is YNNKEL (reference sequence). The ends were cut back, 0 bases at V and 7 bases at J, with 16 bases in the middle. CDR3 length: 17 residues. The DNA of the CDR3 is TGTGCCAGCAGCCAAGATCGATCCGGGTATAACAATTCACCCCTCCACTTT. Translating gives CASSQDRSGYNNSPLHF.

The CDR3 is CASSLGDRDNSPLHF. The CDR3 coding sequence is TGTGCCAGCAGCTTAGGGGACAGGGATAATTCACCCCTCCACTTT. The V gene is TRBV5-6, the J gene TRBJ1-6; TRBD1 agrees at 9 bases. Unmatched junction bases numbered 2, after V lost 2 bases and J lost 5 bases. The CDR3 runs 15 residues. Germline assignment: CDR1 SGHDT and CDR2 YYEEEE.

This clone occurred once. The chain couples TRBV4-1 to TRBJ1-2, with D maybe TRBD1 (5 bases). The CDR3 runs to 15 residues. Trimming shortened V by 5 bases and J by 2 bases, and 15 bases separated the two germline ends. The germline V gene encodes CDR1 MGHRA and CDR2 YSYEKL. CDR3 coding DNA: TGCGCCAGCAGCGACTCAAGTGACAGAAACTATGGCTACACCTTC. The encoded protein is CASSDSSDRNYGYTF.

Notes on this clone: The germline gene is not matched at one end of the junction; a read error may be the cause. V usage is TRBV7-8 and J usage is TRBJ1-2; D not certain. This CDR3 is built from 13 residues. The germline CDR1 and CDR2 sequences are SGHVS and FQNEAQ. CDR3 coding DNA: TGTGCCAGCAGGGGTGGGCCTAATTATGGCTACACCTTC. Translation gives CASRGGPNYGYTF.